The sequence of this T cell receptor beta chain was determined in a study of T-cell reconstitution after alpha-beta-depleted transplantation in children. This clonotype has only a few counts. V dropped 1 base and J dropped 4 bases, with 10 bases sitting between them. The germline CDR1 and CDR2 sequences are MGHRA and YSYEKL. This CDR3 is 14 amino acids long. Unique molecular identifiers were used to barcode this TCRbeta library. TCRdb itself ran the PCR reads through MiXCR, one entry per CDR3 protein. This sample has more than 450,000 distinct CDR3 sequences, with approximately 20% found just once. The J gene is TRBJ1-1, the V gene TRBV4-1; D is unclear. The sequences come from PBMCs from the stem cell graft donor, collected from the stem cell graft. The TCR sequence derives from a human donor who donated a stem cell graft to a child with acute lymphoblastic leukemia. Here the CDR3 reads CASSQGGAVTEAFF. The CDR3 DNA reads TGCGCCAGCAGCCAAGGTGGAGCAGTCACTGAAGCTTTCTTT.